Given below is one T cell receptor (beta chain) in context. What it binds is not known. The data stem from a study of T cell clonotyping in hematopoietic cell transplantation. V lost 7 bases, J lost 0 bases, and 15 bases lay in between. Per the germline V gene, CDR1 is MNHNS and CDR2 is SASEGT. The CDR3 has 15 residues. Regarding the study as a whole: After transplant, recipient diversity fell while pathologically expanded clonotypes grew through day 180.

Produced via immunoSEQ multiplex PCR; TCRdb's table is partial and in-frame only. The sample contains tens of thousands of clones, 60% to 85% of which appear only once. Time point noted: recipient sample about 28 days before transplant, after cytoreduction. The chain has TRBV6-1 and TRBJ2-5; D is perhaps TRBD1 or TRBD2 (6 bases each). This specimen was peripheral blood mononuclear cells, taken before stem cell transplant. This clonotype was sampled from a woman aged 30 to 39 with chronic myeloid leukemia. Some clones in this sample may be carry-over from other donors' samples. The CDR3 DNA reads TGTGCCAGCACAGCGAATAGGGGGGACCAAGAGACCCAGTACTTC. Protein: CASTANRGDQETQYF.